This T cell receptor (beta chain) was identified during a study of metastatic and nonmetastatic thyroid tumors (dated by TCRdb to the early 2020s). Notes on the research overall: The researchers compared repertoires between peripheral blood samples and tumor or nodule tissue samples from patients with malignant or benign thyroid disease.

The CDR3 spans 15 residues, from the cysteine through the phenylalanine. The read is trimmed to its CDR3 DNA, 45 bases read in frame from base 1. From a lookup of the germline V gene, CDR1 and CDR2 are SNHLY and FYNNEI. V is trimmed back by 2 bases and J by 2 bases, and the junction contains 3 bases that no gene match accounts for. No patient had received any treatment before thyroid surgery. Patient clinical samples collected from the early 2010s to the late 2010s were retrospectively analysed using T-cell receptor beta sequencing. This clone has just a few counts. No cognate antigen has been identified for it. Base-call qualities are not available, and no considerably larger clone is one nucleotide away. The library came from PCR. Sequencing took place on an Illumina HiSeq 4000. High-throughput sequencing was used to profile the TCR beta-chain CDR3 region of each patient. In the original analysis: A classifier to discriminate distant-metastatic papillary thyroid cancer patients was built from CDR3 differences across clinicopathological groups. The Shannon index was used to assess repertoire diversity, and the Morisita-Horn index was used to assess tumor-blood repertoire similarity. TCRdb reprocessing: public reads trimmed at Q25 with fastp, clones called with MiXCR, in-frame beta chains kept. The V and J calls shown here were made by TCRdb, not taken from the authors' results. The sample has 25,000 to 40,000 clones on record, approximately 19% of them singletons. Of the sample, around a fifth falls within the top ten clones.

On the study overall, not on this receptor specifically: TCR beta diversity was reported as significantly higher in malignant tumors than in benign nodules, in both blood and tumor samples.

Recombination linked TRBV2 to TRBJ2-1, with 7 junctional bases fitting TRBD2. The origin of this receptor is a female donor with papillary thyroid cancer or a benign thyroid nodule (not recorded which). Some clones in this sample may be carry-over from other donors' samples. Material for sequencing was blood. The nucleotide sequence is given as TGTGCCAGCAGTGAAAGCGGGGCCCCCTACAATGAGCAGTTCTTC. This is translated as CASSESGAPYNEQFF.